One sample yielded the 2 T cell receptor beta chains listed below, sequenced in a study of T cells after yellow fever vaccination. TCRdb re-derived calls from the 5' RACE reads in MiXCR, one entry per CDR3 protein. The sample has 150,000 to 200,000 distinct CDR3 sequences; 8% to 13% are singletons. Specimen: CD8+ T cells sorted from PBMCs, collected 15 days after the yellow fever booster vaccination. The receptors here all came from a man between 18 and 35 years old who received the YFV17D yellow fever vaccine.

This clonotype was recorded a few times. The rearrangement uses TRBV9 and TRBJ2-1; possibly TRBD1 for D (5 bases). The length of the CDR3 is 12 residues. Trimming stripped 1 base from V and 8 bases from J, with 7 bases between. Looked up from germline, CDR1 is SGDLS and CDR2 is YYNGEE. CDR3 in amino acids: CASSVLGDEQFF. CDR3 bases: TGTGCCAGCAGCGTATTAGGGGATGAGCAGTTCTTC.

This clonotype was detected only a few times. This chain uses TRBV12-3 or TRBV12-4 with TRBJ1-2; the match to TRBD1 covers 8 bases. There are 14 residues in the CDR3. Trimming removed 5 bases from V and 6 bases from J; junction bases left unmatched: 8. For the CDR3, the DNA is TGTGCCAGCAGTCCGACAGGGGCGTTGGATGGCTACACCTTC. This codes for CASSPTGALDGYTF.